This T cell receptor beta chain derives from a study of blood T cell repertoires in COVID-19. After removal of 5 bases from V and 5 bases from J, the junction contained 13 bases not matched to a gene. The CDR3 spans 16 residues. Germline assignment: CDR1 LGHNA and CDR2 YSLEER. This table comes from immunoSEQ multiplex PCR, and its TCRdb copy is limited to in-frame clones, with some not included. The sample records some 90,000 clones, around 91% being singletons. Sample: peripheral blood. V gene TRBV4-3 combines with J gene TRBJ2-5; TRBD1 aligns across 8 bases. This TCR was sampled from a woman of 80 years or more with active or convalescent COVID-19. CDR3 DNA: TGCGCCAGCAGCTCAGGAGCAGGGGGCGCCGGGGAGACCCAGTACTTC. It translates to CASSSGAGGAGETQYF.